These T cell receptor beta chains were read from a single sample in a study of blood T cell repertoires in COVID-19. Data came from immunoSEQ multiplex PCR; TCRdb stores just in-frame clones and leaves some out. The sample contains fewer than 250,000 clones, 87% of which appear only once. The sample taken for sequencing was PBMCs or T cells enriched from blood (not recorded which). Receptors originate from a woman aged 25 to 39 with acute COVID-19. The conserved cysteine and the conserved F or W are not part of the CDR3 here. The D gene is left open where the match is weak.

V,J,D,length,CDR3
TRBV7-9,TRBJ2-3,NA,11,ASSAKGSDTQY
TRBV19,TRBJ1-4,TRBD1,11,ASIGQGGEKLF
TRBV24-1,TRBJ1-5,NA,14,ATTHGQPYSNQPQH
TRBV19,TRBJ1-1,TRBD1,13,ASSTNRGGDTEAF
TRBV18,TRBJ2-5,NA,12,ASSPATGRETQY
TRBV19,TRBJ2-1,TRBD1,11,ASRGQEGNEQF
TRBV18,TRBJ1-2,TRBD1,11,ASSRQGPYGYT
TRBV19,TRBJ1-6,TRBD1,13,ASSIRDRDLLTLH
TRBV5-1,TRBJ2-6,NA,14,ASYRDTSSGANVLT
TRBV18,TRBJ1-1,NA,12,ASSPIAENTEAF
TRBV2,TRBJ1-2,NA,11,ASSALQGYGYT
TRBV10-3,TRBJ1-4,TRBD1,13,AISEQGATNEKLF
TRBV19,TRBJ1-4,TRBD1,12,ASSLGTGDEKLF
TRBV10-3,TRBJ1-2,NA,12,AISESRTADGYT
TRBV19,TRBJ1-1,TRBD1,11,ASSPTGGAEAF
TRBV5-1,TRBJ1-1,TRBD1,14,ASSYRQTGGHTEAF
TRBV5-1,TRBJ1-1,TRBD1,13,ASSFRGRGNTEAF
TRBV5-1,TRBJ2-2,NA,13,ASSLAASNTGELF